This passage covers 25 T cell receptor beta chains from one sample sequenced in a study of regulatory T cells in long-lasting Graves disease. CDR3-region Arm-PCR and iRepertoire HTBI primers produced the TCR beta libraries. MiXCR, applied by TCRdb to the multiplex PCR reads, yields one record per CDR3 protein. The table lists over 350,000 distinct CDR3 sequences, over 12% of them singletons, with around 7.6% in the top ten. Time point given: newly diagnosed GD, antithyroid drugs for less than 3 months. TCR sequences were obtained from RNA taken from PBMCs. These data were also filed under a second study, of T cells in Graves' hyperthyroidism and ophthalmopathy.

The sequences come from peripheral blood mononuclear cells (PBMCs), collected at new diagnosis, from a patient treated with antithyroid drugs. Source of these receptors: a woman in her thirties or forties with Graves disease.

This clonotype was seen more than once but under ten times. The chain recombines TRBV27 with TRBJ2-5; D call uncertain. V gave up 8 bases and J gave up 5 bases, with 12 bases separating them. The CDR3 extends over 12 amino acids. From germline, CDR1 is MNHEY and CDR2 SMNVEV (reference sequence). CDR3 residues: CASGQERETQYF. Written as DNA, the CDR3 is TGTGCCAGCGGGCAGGAGCGCGAGACCCAGTACTTC.

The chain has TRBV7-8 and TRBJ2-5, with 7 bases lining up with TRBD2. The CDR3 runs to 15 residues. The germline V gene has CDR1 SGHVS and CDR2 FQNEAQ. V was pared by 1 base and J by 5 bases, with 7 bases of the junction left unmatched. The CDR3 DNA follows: TGTGCCAGCAGCTTAGAACAGATGGGAGGGGAGACCCAGTACTTC. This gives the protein CASSLEQMGGETQYF. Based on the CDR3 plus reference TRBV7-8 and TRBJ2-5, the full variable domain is GAGVSQSPRYKVAKRGQDVALRCDPISGHVSLFWYQQALGQGPEFLTYFQNEAQLDKSGLPSDRFFAERPEGSVSTLKIQRTQQEDSAVYLCASSLEQMGGETQYFGPGTRLLVL.

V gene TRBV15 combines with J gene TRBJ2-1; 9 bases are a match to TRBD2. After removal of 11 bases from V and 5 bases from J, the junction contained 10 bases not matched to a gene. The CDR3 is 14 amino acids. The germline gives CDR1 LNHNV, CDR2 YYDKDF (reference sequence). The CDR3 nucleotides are TGTGCCTCCGGAGAGGGACTAGCTGACAATGAGCAGTTCTTC. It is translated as CASGEGLADNEQFF.

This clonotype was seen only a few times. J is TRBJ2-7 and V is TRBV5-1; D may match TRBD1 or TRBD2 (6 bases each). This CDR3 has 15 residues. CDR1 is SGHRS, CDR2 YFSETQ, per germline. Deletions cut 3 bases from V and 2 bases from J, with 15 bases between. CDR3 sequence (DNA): TGCGCCAGCAGCTACCAGGGGACTTACACCTACGAGCAGTACTTC. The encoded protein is CASSYQGTYTYEQYF.

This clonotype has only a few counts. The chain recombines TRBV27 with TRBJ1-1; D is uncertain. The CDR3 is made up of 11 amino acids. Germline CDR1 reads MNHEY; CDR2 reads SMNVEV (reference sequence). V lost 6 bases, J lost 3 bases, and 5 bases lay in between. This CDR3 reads CASRLDTEAFF. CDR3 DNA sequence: TGTGCCAGCAGACTGGACACTGAAGCTTTCTTT.

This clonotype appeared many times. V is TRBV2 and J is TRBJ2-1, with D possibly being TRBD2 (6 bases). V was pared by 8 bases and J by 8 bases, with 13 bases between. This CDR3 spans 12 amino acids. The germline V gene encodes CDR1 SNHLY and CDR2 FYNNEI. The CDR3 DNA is TGTGCCAGCGGCTACGGGGGTGATGAGCAGTTCTTC. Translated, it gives CASGYGGDEQFF.

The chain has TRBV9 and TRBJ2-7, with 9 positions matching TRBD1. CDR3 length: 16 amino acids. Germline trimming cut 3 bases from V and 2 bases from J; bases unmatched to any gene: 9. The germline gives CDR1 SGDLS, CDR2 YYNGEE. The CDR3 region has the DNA TGTGCCAGCAGCGGGAACCGGGACAGGGCGACCTACGAGCAGTACTTC. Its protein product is CASSGNRDRATYEQYF.

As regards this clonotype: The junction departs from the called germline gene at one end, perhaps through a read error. DNA of the CDR3: TGTGCCAATAGTATCGGGAGCGGGGGAAGCGGAGCCGGTTACGAGCAGCACTTC. Its translation is CANSIGSGGSGAGYEQHF. The chain employs TRBV19 and TRBJ2-3, with 8 bases matching TRBD2. Germline V CDR1 and CDR2: LNHDA, SQIVND (reference sequence). The CDR3 spans 18 residues.

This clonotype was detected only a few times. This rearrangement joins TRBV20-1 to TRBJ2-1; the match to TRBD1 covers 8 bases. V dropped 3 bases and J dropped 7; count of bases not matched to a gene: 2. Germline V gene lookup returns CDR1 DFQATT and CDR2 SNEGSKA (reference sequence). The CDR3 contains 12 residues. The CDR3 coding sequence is TGCAGTGCTAGGACAGGGGAGAATGAGCAGTTCTTC. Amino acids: CSARTGENEQFF.

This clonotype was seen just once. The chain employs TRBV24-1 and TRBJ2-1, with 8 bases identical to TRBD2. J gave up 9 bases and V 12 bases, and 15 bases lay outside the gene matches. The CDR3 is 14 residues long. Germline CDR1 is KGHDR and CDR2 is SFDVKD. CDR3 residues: CASSRREEVSEQFF. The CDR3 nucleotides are TGTGCCTCCTCACGGCGGGAGGAAGTTAGTGAGCAGTTCTTC.

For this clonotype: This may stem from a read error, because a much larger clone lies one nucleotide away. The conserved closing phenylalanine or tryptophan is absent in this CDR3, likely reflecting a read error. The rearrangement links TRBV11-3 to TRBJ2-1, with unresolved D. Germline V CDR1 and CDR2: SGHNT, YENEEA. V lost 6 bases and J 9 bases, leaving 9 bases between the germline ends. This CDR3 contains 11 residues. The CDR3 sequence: CASRLRREQFL. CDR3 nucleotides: TGTGCCAGCAGACTACGCCGTGAGCAGTTCCTC.

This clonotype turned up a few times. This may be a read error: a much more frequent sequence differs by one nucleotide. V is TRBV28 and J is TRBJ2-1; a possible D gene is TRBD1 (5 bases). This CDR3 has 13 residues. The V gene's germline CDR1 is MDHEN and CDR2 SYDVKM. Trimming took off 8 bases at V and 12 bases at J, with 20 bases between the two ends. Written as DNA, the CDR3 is TGTGCCAGCGGCAGGGCTCTGGCGGTTGGGCAGTTCTTC. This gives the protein CASGRALAVGQFF. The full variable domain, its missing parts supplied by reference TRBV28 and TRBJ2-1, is DVKVTQSSRYLVKRTGEKVFLECVQDMDHENMFWYRQDPGLGLRLIYFSYDVKMKEKGDIPEGYSVSREKKERFSLILESASTNQTSMYLCASGRALAVGQFFGPGTRLTVL.

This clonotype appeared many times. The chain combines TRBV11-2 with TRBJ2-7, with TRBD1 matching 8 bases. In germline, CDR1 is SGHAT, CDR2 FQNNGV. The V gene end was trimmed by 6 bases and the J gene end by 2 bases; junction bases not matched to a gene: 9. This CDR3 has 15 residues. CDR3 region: CASSRGQGETYEQYF. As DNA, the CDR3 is TGTGCCAGCAGTCGAGGACAGGGTGAGACCTACGAGCAGTACTTC.

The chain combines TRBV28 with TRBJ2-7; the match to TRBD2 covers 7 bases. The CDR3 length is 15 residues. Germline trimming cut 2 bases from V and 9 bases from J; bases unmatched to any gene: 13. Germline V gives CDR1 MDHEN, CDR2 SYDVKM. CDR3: CASSLGMAGVAGQYF. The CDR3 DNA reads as TGTGCCAGCAGTTTAGGGATGGCGGGAGTTGCTGGGCAGTACTTC.

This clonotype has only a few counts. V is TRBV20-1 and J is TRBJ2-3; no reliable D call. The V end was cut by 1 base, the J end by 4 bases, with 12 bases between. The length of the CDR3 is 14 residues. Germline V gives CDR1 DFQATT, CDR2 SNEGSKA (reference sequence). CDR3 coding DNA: TGCAGTGCTAGAGGGGTCATCGGCCCAGATACGCAGTATTTT. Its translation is CSARGVIGPDTQYF.

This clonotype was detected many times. Here the CDR3 reads CASSTGTTRGETQYF. The CDR3 nucleotides are TGTGCCAGCAGTACCGGGACTACTCGGGGAGAGACCCAGTACTTC. The chain uses TRBV27 and TRBJ2-5, with TRBD2 matching over 7 bases. This CDR3 is 15 amino acids long. Germline lookup yields CDR1 MNHEY and CDR2 SMNVEV (reference sequence). With V trimmed by 5 bases and J by 4 bases, 10 bases remained unmatched.

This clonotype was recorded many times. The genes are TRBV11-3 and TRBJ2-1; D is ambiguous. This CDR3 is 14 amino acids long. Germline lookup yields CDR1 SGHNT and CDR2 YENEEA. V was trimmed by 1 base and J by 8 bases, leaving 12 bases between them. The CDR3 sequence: CASSLGVEAHEQFF. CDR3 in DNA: TGTGCCAGCAGCTTAGGCGTTGAGGCGCATGAGCAGTTCTTC.

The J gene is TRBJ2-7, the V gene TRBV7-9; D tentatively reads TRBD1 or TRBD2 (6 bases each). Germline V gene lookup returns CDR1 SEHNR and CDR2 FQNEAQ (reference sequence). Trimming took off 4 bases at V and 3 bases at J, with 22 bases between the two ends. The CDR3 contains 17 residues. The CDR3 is CASSSRQWGAADYEQYF. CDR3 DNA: TGTGCCAGCAGCTCCCGCCAATGGGGGGCGGCGGACTACGAGCAGTACTTC.

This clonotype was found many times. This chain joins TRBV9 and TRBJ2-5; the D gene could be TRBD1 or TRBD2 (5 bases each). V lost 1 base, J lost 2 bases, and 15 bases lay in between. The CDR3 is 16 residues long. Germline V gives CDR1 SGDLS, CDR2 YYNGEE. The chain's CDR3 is CASSVRGPGPQETQYF. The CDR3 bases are TGTGCCAGCAGCGTAAGGGGACCGGGACCTCAAGAGACCCAGTACTTC.

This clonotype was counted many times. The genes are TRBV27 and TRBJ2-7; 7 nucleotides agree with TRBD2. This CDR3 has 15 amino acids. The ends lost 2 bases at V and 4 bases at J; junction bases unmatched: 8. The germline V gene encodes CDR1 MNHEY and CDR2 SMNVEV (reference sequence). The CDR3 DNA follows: TGTGCCAGCAGTTTAGGGCTAGCGGTAAGATACGAGCAGTACTTC. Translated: CASSLGLAVRYEQYF.

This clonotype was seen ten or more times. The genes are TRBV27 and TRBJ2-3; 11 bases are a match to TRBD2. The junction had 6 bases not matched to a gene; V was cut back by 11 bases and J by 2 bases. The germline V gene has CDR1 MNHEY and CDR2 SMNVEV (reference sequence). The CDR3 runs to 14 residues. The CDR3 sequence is CACGGLADTDTQYF. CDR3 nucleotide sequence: TGTGCCTGTGGGGGACTAGCGGACACAGATACGCAGTATTTT.

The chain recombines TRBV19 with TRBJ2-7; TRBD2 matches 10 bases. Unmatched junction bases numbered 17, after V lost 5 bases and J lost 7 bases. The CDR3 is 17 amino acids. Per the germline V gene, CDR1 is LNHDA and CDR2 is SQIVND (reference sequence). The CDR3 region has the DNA TGTGCCAGTAGTCCCGGGACTTACTTCAGCGGGGGGGGGGAGCAGTACTTC. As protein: CASSPGTYFSGGGEQYF.

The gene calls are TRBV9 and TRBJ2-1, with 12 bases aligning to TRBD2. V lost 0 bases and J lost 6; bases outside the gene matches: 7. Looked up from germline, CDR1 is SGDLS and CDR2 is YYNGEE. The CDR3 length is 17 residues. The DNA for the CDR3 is TGTGCCAGCAGCGTAGGGGCTAGCGGGAGGGCGGGCAATGAGCAGTTCTTC. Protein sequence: CASSVGASGRAGNEQFF.

The CDR3, as DNA: TGTGCCAGCAGCGCCCCCGTCCCCCTTCGACAGGGAATGGGGAATCAGCCCCAGCATTTT. Its protein is CASSAPVPLRQGMGNQPQHF. This chain joins TRBV9 and TRBJ1-5, with 7 positions matching TRBD1. This CDR3 spans 20 amino acids. Per germline, CDR1 SGDLS and CDR2 YYNGEE. V was pared by 3 bases and J by 4 bases, with 22 bases of the junction left unmatched.

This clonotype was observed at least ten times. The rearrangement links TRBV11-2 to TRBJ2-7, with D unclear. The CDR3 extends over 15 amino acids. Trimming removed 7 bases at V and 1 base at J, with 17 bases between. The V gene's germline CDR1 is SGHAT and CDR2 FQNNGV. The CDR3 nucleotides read TGTGCCAGCACCCTCAGCTCGAGCAATTCCTACGAGCAGTACTTC. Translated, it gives CASTLSSSNSYEQYF.